The clone carrying this TCR beta chain has ten or more counts. Its antigen is unknown. The CDR3 length is 14 residues. Trimming took 5 bases from V and 6 from J; bases not matched to a gene: 7. The germline V gene encodes CDR1 MNHNY and CDR2 SVGAGI (reference sequence). These data come from a study of T cells after yellow fever vaccination. General observations from the study: On re-exposure, the response was weaker but peaked faster, at day 5 versus 15.

The 5'RACE template-switching step produced TCR cDNA and added a universal primer site and UMIs. TCRdb itself ran the 5' RACE reads through MiXCR, one entry per CDR3 protein. The profile shows roughly 320,000 distinct CDR3 sequences, approximately 11% of them singletons. This receptor was identified in a man aged 18 to 30 who received the YFV17D yellow fever vaccine. The sequencing here drew on CD4+ T cells sorted from PBMCs, taken 45 days after the yellow fever booster vaccination. This chain links TRBV6-6 with TRBJ1-3; 7 positions agree with TRBD1. CDR3 sequence reads: CASSRQGRENTIYF. In DNA form, the CDR3 reads TGTGCCAGCAGTCGACAGGGAAGGGAAAACACCATATATTTT.